The 32 T cell receptor beta chains listed next were all sequenced from one sample in a study of vaccination and CD4 T cells after COVID-19. Treatment here: roughly 11-day PBMC culture with coronavirus spike peptide pools or control peptides (ViraFEST assay). No antigen is known for these receptors. The Oncomine TCR Beta short-read assay was applied to DNA of cultured CD4+ T cells. Each CDR3 protein is one row after TCRdb ran MiXCR on the PCR reads. The table lists more than 13,000 distinct CDR3 sequences, about half of them singletons, with 10% in the top ten. Material for sequencing was CD4+ T cells from blood, cultured in vitro. These receptors originate from a human donor who had recovered from COVID-19.

V gene TRBV6-4 combines with J gene TRBJ1-5; D is perhaps TRBD1 (5 bases). The CDR3 extends over 16 amino acids. Germline CDR1 is MRHNA and CDR2 is SNTAGT. V lost 4 bases to trimming and J lost 0 bases, with 13 bases between them. The CDR3 protein is CASSASGGNSNQPQHF. The CDR3 nucleotides are TGTGCCAGCAGTGCCTCGGGGGGAAATAGCAATCAGCCCCAGCATTTT.

The chain joins TRBV7-8 to TRBJ2-7, with D possibly matching TRBD2 (6 bases). Deletions cut 5 bases from V and 5 bases from J, with 13 bases between. Germline loops: CDR1 SGHVS, CDR2 FQNEAQ. This CDR3 contains 13 residues. CDR3 coding DNA: TGTGCCAGCAGCCGTGGGAGGTTCGACGAGCAGTACTTC. It translates to CASSRGRFDEQYF. The variable domain in full, with the rest retrieved from reference TRBV7-8 and TRBJ2-7, is GAGVSQSPRYKVAKRGQDVALRCDPISGHVSLFWYQQALGQGPEFLTYFQNEAQLDKSGLPSDRFFAERPEGSVSTLKIQRTQQEDSAVYLCASSRGRFDEQYFGPGTRLTVT.

This chain joins TRBV20-1 and TRBJ2-7; possibly TRBD2 for D (6 bases). V was shortened by 4 bases and J by 0 bases, with 16 bases between the two germline ends. CDR3 length: 15 amino acids. Germline loops: CDR1 DFQATT, CDR2 SNEGSKA (reference sequence). The CDR3 nucleotides read TGCAGTGCTATCGGGACTTCTCAAAGCTCCTACGAGCAGTACTTC. The encoded protein is CSAIGTSQSSYEQYF.

The rearrangement uses TRBV19 and TRBJ2-7; 13 bases agree with TRBD2. This CDR3 spans 18 amino acids. The V gene's germline CDR1 is LNHDA and CDR2 SQIVND (reference sequence). V shed 2 bases, J shed 3 bases, and the junction held 10 bases outside the gene matches. CDR3 nucleotide sequence: TGTGCCAGTAGTATACAACTAGCGGGAGGGCCTTTGGGCTACGAGCAGTACTTC. Protein sequence: CASSIQLAGGPLGYEQYF.

CDR3 in amino acids: CASSFNPSNQPQHF. Written as DNA, the CDR3 is TGTGCCAGCAGTTTTAATCCCAGCAATCAGCCCCAGCATTTT. V and J are TRBV12-3 or TRBV12-4 and TRBJ1-5; the D is unclear. The CDR3 has 14 amino acids. The V end was cut by 3 bases, the J end by 1 base, with 7 bases between.

The J gene is TRBJ2-7, the V gene TRBV7-6, with D uncertain. Germline V CDR1 and CDR2: SGHVS, FNYEAQ. Trimming stripped 5 bases from V and 4 bases from J, with 6 bases between. The CDR3 is made up of 11 amino acids. The CDR3 spells CASSLRYEQYF. CDR3 in DNA: TGTGCCAGCAGCCTACGATACGAGCAGTACTTC.

This chain links TRBV2 with TRBJ1-1; D may be TRBD1 (5 bases). There are 14 residues in the CDR3. Germline CDR1 and CDR2: SNHLY and FYNNEI. The germline V and J ends were trimmed by 7 bases and 7 bases, with 19 bases remaining between them. CDR3 in DNA: TGTGCCAGCAAGCGCGGTCTCGAGGGGAATGAAGCTTTCTTT. Protein: CASKRGLEGNEAFF. The full variable domain, completed using reference TRBV2 and TRBJ1-1, is EPEVTQTPSHQVTQMGQEVILRCVPISNHLYFYWYRQILGQKVEFLVSFYNNEISEKSEIFDDQFSVERPDGSNFTLKIRSTKLEDSAMYFCASKRGLEGNEAFFGQGTRLTVV.

The CDR3 sequence: CASGTSGHNEQFF. The CDR3, as DNA: TGCGCCTCAGGGACTAGCGGCCACAATGAGCAGTTCTTC. V is TRBV5-1 and J is TRBJ2-1; 11 bases line up with TRBD2. This CDR3 contains 13 residues. Germline V CDR1 and CDR2: SGHRS, YFSETQ. The ends lost 10 bases at V and 5 bases at J; junction bases unmatched: 5.

This clonotype showed up just a few times. The chain links TRBV2 to TRBJ2-1; 7 positions match TRBD1. The germline V gene encodes CDR1 SNHLY and CDR2 FYNNEI. The length of the CDR3 is 15 residues. V shed 6 bases, J shed 6 bases, and the junction held 11 bases outside the gene matches. The CDR3 coding sequence is TGTGCCAGCAGGGGACAGACAGGTCTTGGCAATGAGCAGTTCTTC. Translating gives CASRGQTGLGNEQFF.

The chain links TRBV20-1 to TRBJ2-1; 10 nucleotides align to TRBD2. This CDR3 is 14 amino acids long. With V trimmed by 5 bases and J by 4 bases, 5 bases remained unmatched. The germline V gene encodes CDR1 DFQATT and CDR2 SNEGSKA (reference sequence). The CDR3 reads CSAPGLADYNEQFF. In DNA, the CDR3 is TGCAGTGCTCCCGGACTAGCGGATTACAATGAGCAGTTCTTC.

V is TRBV20-1 and J is TRBJ1-3, with unresolved D. Between the trimmed V and J ends, which lost 3 bases and 5 bases, there was a span of 14 bases. The germline V gene has CDR1 DFQATT and CDR2 SNEGSKA (reference sequence). The CDR3 runs 14 residues. The CDR3 DNA reads as TGCAGTGCTAGTTATGGCGGTCGGCGAAACACCATATATTTT. Its translation is CSASYGGRRNTIYF.

Within the sample, this clonotype is large (0.1 to 1%). The chain employs TRBV2 and TRBJ1-2; D gene unclear. CDR3 size: 14 residues. V shed 4 bases and J shed 0 bases, with 9 bases lying between them. In germline, CDR1 is SNHLY, CDR2 FYNNEI. The CDR3 sequence is CASSVGGSNYGYTF. CDR3 bases: TGTGCCAGCAGTGTGGGCGGTTCTAACTATGGCTACACCTTC.

The sample holds a few counts of this clonotype. The chain is built from TRBV7-2 and TRBJ1-5; D may be TRBD1 (5 bases). The CDR3 has 16 amino acids. Germline values: CDR1 SGHTA, CDR2 FQGNSA. Deletions cut 5 bases from V and 7 bases from J, with 21 bases between. CDR3 region: CASSPSKKGKGQPQHF. The CDR3 DNA reads TGTGCCAGCAGCCCCTCGAAAAAGGGGAAGGGACAGCCCCAGCATTTT.

This clonotype was counted a few times. This chain joins TRBV23-1 and TRBJ2-5; TRBD2 aligns across 9 bases. TRBV23-1 is recorded as an ORF, its role being uncertain. After removal of 4 bases from V and 0 bases from J, the junction contained 6 bases not matched to a gene. The CDR3 consists of 16 residues. CDR3: CASSPRTSEYQETQYF. The CDR3 DNA is TGCGCCAGCAGTCCCCGGACTAGCGAATACCAAGAGACCCAGTACTTC.

The chain is built from TRBV12-3 or TRBV12-4 and TRBJ2-5; D possibly corresponds to TRBD1 (6 bases). CDR3 length: 14 amino acids. V shed 6 bases and J shed 0 bases, with 11 bases lying between them. This CDR3 reads CASSNRVNQETQYF. In nucleotides, the CDR3 is TGTGCCAGCAGCAACAGGGTAAACCAAGAGACCCAGTACTTC.

V gene TRBV5-4 combines with J gene TRBJ2-2; D perhaps matches TRBD2 (5 bases). Germline lookup yields CDR1 SGHNT and CDR2 YYREEE (reference sequence). The V end was cut by 4 bases, the J end by 0 bases, with 19 bases between. The CDR3 is 18 residues long. The CDR3 DNA is TGTGCCAGCAGCCCTGGAGGTTTCTTAGGAACGAACACCGGGGAGCTGTTTTTT. Amino acid sequence: CASSPGGFLGTNTGELFF.

The CDR3 bases are TGTGCCAGCAGTGTAAACCGGGACAGCCGCCACGAGCAGTACTTC. It yields the protein CASSVNRDSRHEQYF. This chain joins TRBV6-1 and TRBJ2-7, with TRBD1 identical over 7 bases. In germline, CDR1 is MNHNS, CDR2 SASEGT. Germline trimming cut 4 bases from V and 5 bases from J; bases unmatched to any gene: 11. The CDR3 consists of 15 residues.

The chain combines TRBV20-1 with TRBJ2-3; the match to TRBD1 covers 8 bases. The CDR3 has 15 residues. The J segment lost 2 bases and the V segment lost 6 bases, leaving 10 bases of the junction unmatched. Germline CDR1 DFQATT, CDR2 SNEGSKA (reference sequence). The DNA of the CDR3 is TGCAGTGCCGCCCGACAGGGGATACCCACAGATACGCAGTATTTT. This gives the protein CSAARQGIPTDTQYF.

This clonotype came up once. The chain recombines TRBV6-5 with TRBJ2-7; D unclear. The germline gives CDR1 MNHEY, CDR2 SVGAGI. Trimming left V 0 bases short and J 4 bases short, with 10 bases between. This CDR3 contains 14 residues. CDR3 residues: CASSYSTPGYEQYF. The CDR3 coding sequence is TGTGCCAGCAGTTACTCGACCCCAGGTTACGAGCAGTACTTC.

There are a few counts of this clonotype. The chain is built from TRBV28 and TRBJ2-5, with 12 bases matching TRBD2. The germline V gene encodes CDR1 MDHEN and CDR2 SYDVKM. CDR3 length: 16 residues. Trimming removed 3 bases from V and 7 bases from J; junction bases left unmatched: 9. This chain's CDR3 is CASSFGASGRAGTQYF. CDR3 DNA: TGTGCCAGCAGTTTTGGTGCTAGCGGGAGGGCGGGGACCCAGTACTTC.

The chain links TRBV7-3 to TRBJ1-1; a possible D gene is TRBD1 (6 bases). Trimming took off 5 bases at V and 0 bases at J, with 10 bases between the two ends. Germline CDR1 and CDR2: SGHTA and FQGTGA. The CDR3 has 14 residues. CDR3: CASSPAGVNTEAFF. In nucleotides, the CDR3 is TGTGCCAGCAGCCCCGCAGGGGTGAACACTGAAGCTTTCTTT.

The chain uses TRBV6-2 or TRBV6-3 and TRBJ2-3; tentatively, D is TRBD1 (5 bases). With 5 bases removed from V and 5 bases from J, the gap between germline ends came to 11 bases. Germline V gives CDR1 MNHEY, CDR2 SVGEGT. The CDR3 is 13 amino acids. This CDR3 reads CASSDRGRDTQYF. CDR3 bases: TGTGCCAGCAGTGATAGGGGTAGAGATACGCAGTATTTT.

The rearrangement joins TRBV19 to TRBJ2-7, with 15 bases lining up with TRBD2. The CDR3 is made up of 19 amino acids. Trimming cost V 0 bases and J 2 bases; bases outside gene matches: 8. Per germline, CDR1 LNHDA and CDR2 SQIVND (reference sequence). The CDR3, as DNA: TGTGCCAGTAGTATAGAACCGGGACTAGCGGGAGGATCCCCCTACGAGCAGTACTTC. Translation: CASSIEPGLAGGSPYEQYF.

This clonotype has just a few counts. The CDR3 here is CSARALAADTQYF. CDR3 nucleotides: TGCAGTGCTAGAGCACTAGCGGCAGATACGCAGTATTTT. This chain uses TRBV20-1 with TRBJ2-3, with 8 positions matching TRBD2. CDR1 and CDR2 from the germline V gene are DFQATT and SNEGSKA (reference sequence). J was trimmed by 4 bases and V by 1 base; bases with no gene match: 1. The CDR3 is made up of 13 amino acids.

The rearrangement uses TRBV7-3 and TRBJ2-2; D gene unclear. The CDR3 totals 15 residues. The V end was cut by 1 base, the J end by 7 bases, with 13 bases between. The V gene's germline CDR1 is SGHTA and CDR2 FQGTGA. CDR3 DNA sequence: TGTGCCAGCAGCTTAATGCCCGGAACGGGCGGGGAGCTGTTTTTT. Translating it yields CASSLMPGTGGELFF.

V usage is TRBV18 and J usage is TRBJ2-2, with D uncertain. The CDR3 covers 12 residues. Germline V lookup: CDR1 KGHSH, CDR2 LQKENI. V lost 2 bases and J 6 bases, leaving 4 bases between the germline ends. The CDR3, as DNA: TGTGCCAGCTCACCAGGCCCCGGGGAGCTGTTTTTT. It specifies CASSPGPGELFF.

This clonotype was counted a few times. The chain employs TRBV5-1 and TRBJ2-3, with unresolved D. The CDR3 is 14 amino acids. V was clipped by 9 bases and J by 0 bases, with 14 bases between them. From germline, CDR1 is SGHRS and CDR2 YFSETQ. This CDR3 is CATTIDSSTDTQYF. The CDR3 DNA is TGCGCCACTACCATCGACTCTAGCACAGATACGCAGTATTTT.

This clonotype was recorded only once. V usage is TRBV5-5 and J usage is TRBJ1-1; D remains ambiguous. V gave up 4 bases and J gave up 0 bases, with 10 bases separating them. The V gene's germline CDR1 is SGHKS and CDR2 YYEKEE (reference sequence). The CDR3 is 14 residues long. Written as DNA, the CDR3 is TGTGCCAGCAGCCTGCGACATATGAACACTGAAGCTTTCTTT. Translation: CASSLRHMNTEAFF.

The sample holds a few counts of this clonotype. The rearrangement joins TRBV24-1 to TRBJ2-5; weak D call: TRBD1 (6 bases). With 5 bases removed from V and 1 base from J, the gap between germline ends came to 7 bases. The V gene's germline CDR1 is KGHDR and CDR2 SFDVKD. The CDR3 consists of 13 residues. The chain's CDR3 is CATSGGLQETQYF. CDR3 nucleotides: TGTGCCACCAGTGGGGGGCTCCAAGAGACCCAGTACTTC.

This rearrangement joins TRBV2 to TRBJ2-3; possibly TRBD1 for D (5 bases). The CDR3 has 13 residues. Germline CDR1 reads SNHLY; CDR2 reads FYNNEI. Between the trimmed V and J ends, which lost 6 bases and 0 bases, there was a span of 7 bases. CDR3 sequence reads: CASRRGSTDTQYF. The CDR3 region has the DNA TGTGCCAGCAGAAGGGGTAGCACAGATACGCAGTATTTT.

The CDR3 coding sequence is TGTGCCAGCAGTTATAGACTAGCGGGCTCCTACGAGCAGTACTTC. It encodes CASSYRLAGSYEQYF. The chain employs TRBV6-5 and TRBJ2-7, with TRBD2 identical over 10 bases. The germline V gene has CDR1 MNHEY and CDR2 SVGAGI. V trimming: 3 bases; J trimming: 0 bases; junction bases outside the gene matches: 2. The CDR3 has 15 amino acids.

This sequence joins TRBV6-2 or TRBV6-3 and TRBJ2-7; 12 bases fit TRBD1. Germline-derived CDR1 and CDR2 are MNHEY and SVGEGT. The CDR3 is made up of 14 amino acids. Trimming took 5 bases from V and 5 from J; bases not matched to a gene: 4. The CDR3 region is CASSAGTGGDEQYF. DNA of the CDR3: TGTGCCAGCAGTGCCGGGACAGGGGGCGACGAGCAGTACTTC.